The next 8 T cell receptor beta chains were all read from a single sample in a study of CD8 T cells in Susac syndrome. An input of about 0.5 to 1 ug of RNA was subjected to reverse transcription using random hexamers. From the immunoSEQ multiplex PCR reads, TCRdb called clonotypes with MiXCR, one entry per CDR3 protein. The sample includes about 100,000 distinct CDR3 sequences, around 95% of them seen just once. Input material: CD8+ T cells from PBMCs. Receptor source: a human donor with Susac syndrome.

The rearrangement links TRBV29-1 to TRBJ2-5, with a possible D match to TRBD1 (5 bases). The CDR3 is 12 residues long. V was cut by 7 bases and J by 1 base, with 10 bases left in between. The germline V gene encodes CDR1 SQVTM and CDR2 ANQGSEA. CDR3 nucleotide sequence: TGCAGCGGTACAGGCCCCCAAGAGACCCAGTACTTC. Its protein is CSGTGPQETQYF.

This chain links TRBV9 with TRBJ2-3; 8 nucleotides agree with TRBD2. Germline loops: CDR1 SGDLS, CDR2 YYNGEE. The CDR3 consists of 17 residues. J lost 0 bases, V lost 3 bases, and 9 bases had no gene match. In DNA form, the CDR3 reads TGTGCCAGCAGCGGGCCTGTGACTAGCGCAAGCACAGATACGCAGTATTTT. This translates into CASSGPVTSASTDTQYF.

The genes are TRBV29-1 and TRBJ2-2, with 7 bases that match TRBD1. The CDR3 runs to 14 residues. V was pared by 4 bases and J by 3 bases, with 5 bases of the junction left unmatched. Germline V gene data show CDR1 as SQVTM and CDR2 as ANQGSEA. Written as DNA, the CDR3 is TGCAGCGTTGTGGGACAGAGTCACACCGGGGAGCTGTTTTTT. Amino acids: CSVVGQSHTGELFF.

This chain links TRBV4-1 with TRBJ2-3; no firm D call. Germline V gives CDR1 MGHRA, CDR2 YSYEKL. This CDR3 contains 19 residues. The V end lost 2 bases, the J end lost 0 bases, and 21 bases lay between the germline ends. CDR3 sequence (DNA): TGCGCCAGCAGCCAAAGTCCCTCCCCGGGTTCATCTAGCACAGATACGCAGTATTTT. This translates into CASSQSPSPGSSSTDTQYF.

V gene TRBV3-1 combines with J gene TRBJ1-3, with TRBD1 matching 8 bases. Germline V gives CDR1 LGHDT, CDR2 YNNKEL (reference sequence). The CDR3 consists of 14 residues. The V gene end was trimmed by 4 bases and the J gene end by 3 bases; junction bases not matched to a gene: 2. CDR3 sequence (DNA): TGTGCCAGCAGCCGCGGACAGGGTGGAAACACCATATATTTT. As protein: CASSRGQGGNTIYF.

This chain joins TRBV11-2 and TRBJ2-2, with D possibly being TRBD1 (6 bases). V was pared by 0 bases and J by 0 bases, with 8 bases between. This CDR3 contains 16 residues. CDR1 SGHAT and CDR2 FQNNGV come from the germline V gene. The DNA for the CDR3 is TGTGCCAGCAGCTTAGATCAGGGGTCGAACACCGGGGAGCTGTTTTTT. Translation gives CASSLDQGSNTGELFF. The full variable domain, with the rest looked up from reference TRBV11-2 and TRBJ2-2, is EAGVAQSPRYKIIEKRQSVAFWCNPISGHATLYWYQQILGQGPKLLIQFQNNGVVDDSQLPKDRFSAERLKGVDSTLKIQPAKLEDSAVYLCASSLDQGSNTGELFFGEGSRLTVL.

The CDR3 nucleotides are TGTGCCAGCAGCCCTCGAACGACTAGTCGAATCGATACGCAGTATTTT. Protein sequence: CASSPRTTSRIDTQYF. The V and J genes are TRBV9 and TRBJ2-3; a weak D match, TRBD2 (6 bases). The CDR3 totals 16 residues. The V end was cut by 4 bases, the J end by 6 bases, with 21 bases between. Per germline, CDR1 SGDLS and CDR2 YYNGEE.

This CDR3 is CSVESPSGGSYEQYF. The DNA of the CDR3 is TGCAGCGTTGAATCCCCCAGCGGGGGCTCCTACGAGCAGTACTTC. The genes are TRBV29-1 and TRBJ2-7, with 8 bases identical to TRBD2. CDR3 length: 15 amino acids. Trimming took 2 bases from V and 0 from J; bases not matched to a gene: 6. Germline lookup yields CDR1 SQVTM and CDR2 ANQGSEA.